Detailed here is one TCR beta chain. The antigen is unknown. The data were taken from a study of T cell clonotyping in hematopoietic cell transplantation. Points from the study as a whole: After transplant, recipient diversity fell while pathologically expanded clonotypes grew through day 180. Broader posttransplant TCR repertoire diversity was predicted by graft donor and pretransplant recipient Inverse Simpson Index values.

Measured with immunoSEQ multiplex PCR; TCRdb has only the in-frame clones, and not every one. The top ten hold 6% to 8% of the sample, which has 25,000 to 30,000 clones, approximately 80% seen once. The time point: recipient sample about 28 days before transplant, after cytoreduction. The CDR3 totals 15 residues. V dropped 2 bases and J dropped 4 bases, with 12 bases sitting between them. CDR1 and CDR2 (germline): MNHEY, SVGAGI. This sequence was found in a woman aged 25 to 45 with chronic myeloid leukemia. Some clones in this sample may be carry-over from other donors' samples. The V gene is TRBV6-5, the J gene TRBJ2-1; the D gene is possibly TRBD2 (5 bases). Here the sequenced sample was peripheral blood mononuclear cells, taken before stem cell transplant. The CDR3 DNA reads TGTGCCAGCAGTTACGTGGCTAGCCGATACAATGAGCAGTTCTTC. It yields the protein CASSYVASRYNEQFF.